This T cell receptor beta chain was documented in a study of cytomegalovirus exposure and HLA in healthy donors. In the study overall: The Caucasian-associated ancestry cluster contained approximately 81% of the 398 genotyped donors. Regarding the study as a whole: Later analysis demonstrated an association between a missense DCLRE1C variant and TCR beta V- and J-gene trimming. Reported findings show TCR beta sequences accurately forecast HLA-A and HLA-B alleles in most subjects.

While unrecorded immune exposures were likely, the donors were nominally healthy when sampled. The germline gives CDR1 SGHDT, CDR2 YYEEEE. Losses at the gene ends were 1 base for V and 4 bases for J; bases not matched to a gene: 9. This CDR3 is 16 amino acids long. The primer mix had 60 Vbeta and 13 Jbeta primers. Generated by immunoSEQ multiplex PCR, the TCRdb table keeps only in-frame clones and is missing some. The sample yields about 110,000 clones, 65% to 90% seen once. As for this clone: The antigen remains unidentified.

The clonotype was recovered from a man aged 50 or older in good health and CMV-seronegative. The sample was PBMCs. This chain connects TRBV5-6 to TRBJ2-3, with TRBD2 identical over 7 bases. CDR3 sequence: CASSLRGVHLADTQYF. The CDR3 nucleotides read TGTGCCAGCAGCTTGCGGGGGGTACATCTAGCAGATACGCAGTATTTT.